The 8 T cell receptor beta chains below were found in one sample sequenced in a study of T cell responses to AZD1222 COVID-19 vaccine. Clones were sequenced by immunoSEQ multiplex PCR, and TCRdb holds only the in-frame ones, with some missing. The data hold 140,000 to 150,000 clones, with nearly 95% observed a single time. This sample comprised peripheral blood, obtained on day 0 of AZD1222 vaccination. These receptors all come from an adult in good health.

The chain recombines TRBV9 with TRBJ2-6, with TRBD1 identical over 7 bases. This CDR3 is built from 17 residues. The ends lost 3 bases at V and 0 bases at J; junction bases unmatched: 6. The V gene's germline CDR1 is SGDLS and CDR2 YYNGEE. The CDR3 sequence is CASSGPGQSSGANVLTF. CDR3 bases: TGTGCCAGCAGCGGACCGGGACAGAGCTCTGGGGCCAACGTCCTGACTTTC.

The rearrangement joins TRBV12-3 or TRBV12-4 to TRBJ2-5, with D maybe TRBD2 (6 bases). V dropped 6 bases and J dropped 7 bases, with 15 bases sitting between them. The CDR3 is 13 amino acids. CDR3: CASSPTGRGTQYF. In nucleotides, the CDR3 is TGTGCCAGCAGCCCGACTGGGCGGGGGACCCAGTACTTC.

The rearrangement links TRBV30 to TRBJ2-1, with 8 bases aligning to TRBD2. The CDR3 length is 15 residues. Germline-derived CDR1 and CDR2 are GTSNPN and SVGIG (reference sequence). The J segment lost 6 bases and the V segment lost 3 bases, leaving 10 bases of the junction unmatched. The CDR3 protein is CAWSFGRAGVNEQFF. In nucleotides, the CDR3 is TGTGCCTGGAGCTTCGGCAGAGCGGGAGTCAATGAGCAGTTCTTC. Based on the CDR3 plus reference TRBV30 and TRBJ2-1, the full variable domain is SQTIHQWPATLVQPVGSPLSLECTVEGTSNPNLYWYRQAAGRGLQLLFYSVGIGQISSEVPQNLSASRPQDRQFILSSKKLLLSDSGFYLCAWSFGRAGVNEQFFGPGTRLTVL.

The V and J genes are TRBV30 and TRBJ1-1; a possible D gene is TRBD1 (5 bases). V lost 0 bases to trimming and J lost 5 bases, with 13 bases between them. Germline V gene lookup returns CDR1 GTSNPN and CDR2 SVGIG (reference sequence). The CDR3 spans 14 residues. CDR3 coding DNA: TGTGCCTGGAGTGTTCGAGGGGCAGGGACTGAAGCTTTCTTT. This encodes CAWSVRGAGTEAFF.

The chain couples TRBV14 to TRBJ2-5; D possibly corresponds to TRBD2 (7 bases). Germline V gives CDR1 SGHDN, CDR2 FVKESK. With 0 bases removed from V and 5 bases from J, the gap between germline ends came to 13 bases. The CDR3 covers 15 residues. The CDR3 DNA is TGTGCCAGCAGCCAAGATGGGGGGGCGTGGGAGACCCAGTACTTC. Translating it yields CASSQDGGAWETQYF.

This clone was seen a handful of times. DNA of the CDR3: TGTGCCAGCAGGGGCGGCGGGGGCGCCTACAATGAGCAGTTCTTC. This codes for CASRGGGGAYNEQFF. The rearrangement links TRBV6-5 to TRBJ2-1, with D perhaps matching TRBD2 (7 bases). Germline-derived CDR1 and CDR2 are MNHEY and SVGAGI. The CDR3 is made up of 15 amino acids. The V end lost 6 bases, the J end lost 2 bases, and 14 bases lay between the germline ends.

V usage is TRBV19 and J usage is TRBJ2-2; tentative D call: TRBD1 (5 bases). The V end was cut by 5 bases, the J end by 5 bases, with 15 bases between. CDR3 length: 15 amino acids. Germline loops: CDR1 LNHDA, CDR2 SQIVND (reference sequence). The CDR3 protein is CASSARQQPTGELFF. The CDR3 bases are TGTGCCAGTAGTGCTCGACAGCAACCGACCGGGGAGCTGTTTTTT.

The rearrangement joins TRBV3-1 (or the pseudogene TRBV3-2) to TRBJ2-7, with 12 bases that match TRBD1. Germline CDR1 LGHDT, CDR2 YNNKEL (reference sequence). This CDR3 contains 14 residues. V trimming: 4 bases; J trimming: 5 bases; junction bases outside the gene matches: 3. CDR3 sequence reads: CASSPGTGGNEQYF. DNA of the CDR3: TGTGCCAGCAGCCCCGGGACAGGGGGCAACGAGCAGTACTTC.